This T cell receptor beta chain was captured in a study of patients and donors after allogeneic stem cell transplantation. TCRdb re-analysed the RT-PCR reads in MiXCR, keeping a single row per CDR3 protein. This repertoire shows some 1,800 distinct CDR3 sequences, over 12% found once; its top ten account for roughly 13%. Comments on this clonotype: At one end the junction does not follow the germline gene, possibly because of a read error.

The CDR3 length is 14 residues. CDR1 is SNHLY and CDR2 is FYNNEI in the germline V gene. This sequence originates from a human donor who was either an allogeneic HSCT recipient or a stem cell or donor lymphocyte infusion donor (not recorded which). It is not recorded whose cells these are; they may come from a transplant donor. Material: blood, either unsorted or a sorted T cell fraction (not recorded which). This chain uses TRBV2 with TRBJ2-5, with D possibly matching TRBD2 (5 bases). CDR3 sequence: CASREGSAQETQYF. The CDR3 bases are TGTGCCAGCAGAGAAGGTAGCGCACAAGAGACCCAGTACTTC.